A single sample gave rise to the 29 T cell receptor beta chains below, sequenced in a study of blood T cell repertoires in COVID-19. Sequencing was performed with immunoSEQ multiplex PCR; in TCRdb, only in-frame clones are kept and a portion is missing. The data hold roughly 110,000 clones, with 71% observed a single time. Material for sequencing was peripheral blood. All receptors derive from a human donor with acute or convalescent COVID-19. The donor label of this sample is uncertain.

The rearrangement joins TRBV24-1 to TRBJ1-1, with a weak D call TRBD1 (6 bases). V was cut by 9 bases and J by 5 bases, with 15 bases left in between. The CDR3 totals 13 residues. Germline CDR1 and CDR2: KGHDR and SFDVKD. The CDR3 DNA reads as TGTGCCACCCGCAGTGGGGGCGCGACTGAAGCTTTCTTT. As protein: CATRSGGATEAFF.

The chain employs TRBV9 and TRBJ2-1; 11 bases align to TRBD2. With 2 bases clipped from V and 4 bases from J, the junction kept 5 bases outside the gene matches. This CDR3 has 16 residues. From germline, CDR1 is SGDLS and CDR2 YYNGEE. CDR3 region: CASSVLLAGGYNEQFF. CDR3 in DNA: TGTGCCAGCAGCGTGCTCCTAGCGGGGGGTTACAATGAGCAGTTCTTC.

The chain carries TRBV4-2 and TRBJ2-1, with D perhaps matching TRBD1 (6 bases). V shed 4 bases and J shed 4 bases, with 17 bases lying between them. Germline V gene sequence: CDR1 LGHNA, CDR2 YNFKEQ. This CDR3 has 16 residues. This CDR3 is CASSLRGIAVYNEQFF. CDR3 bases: TGTGCCAGCAGCCTCAGGGGAATAGCAGTATACAATGAGCAGTTCTTC.

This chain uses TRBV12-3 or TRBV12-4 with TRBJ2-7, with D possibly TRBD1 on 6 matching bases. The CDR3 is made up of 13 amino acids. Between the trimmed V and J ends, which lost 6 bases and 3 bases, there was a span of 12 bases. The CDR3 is CASSEGVLYEQYF. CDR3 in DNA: TGTGCCAGCAGCGAGGGGGTGCTCTACGAGCAGTACTTC.

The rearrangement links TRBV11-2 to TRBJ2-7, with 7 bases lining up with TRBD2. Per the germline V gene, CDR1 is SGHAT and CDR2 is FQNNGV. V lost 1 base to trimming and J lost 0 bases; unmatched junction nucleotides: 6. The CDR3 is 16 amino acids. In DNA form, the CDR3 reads TGTGCCAGCAGCTTAGGGGAGGGACGAGTCTCCTACGAGCAGTACTTC. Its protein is CASSLGEGRVSYEQYF.

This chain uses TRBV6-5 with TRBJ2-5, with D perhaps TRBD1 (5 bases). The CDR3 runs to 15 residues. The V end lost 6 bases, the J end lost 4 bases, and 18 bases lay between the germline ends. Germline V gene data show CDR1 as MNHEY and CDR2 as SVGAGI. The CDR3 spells CASRRARAISETQYF. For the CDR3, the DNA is TGTGCCAGCAGAAGAGCCAGGGCAATTTCAGAGACCCAGTACTTC.

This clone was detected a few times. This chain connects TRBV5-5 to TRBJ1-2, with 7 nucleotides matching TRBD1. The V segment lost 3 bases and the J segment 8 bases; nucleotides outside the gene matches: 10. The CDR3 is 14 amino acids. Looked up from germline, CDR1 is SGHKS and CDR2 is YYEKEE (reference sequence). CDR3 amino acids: CASSWRDSRLGYTF. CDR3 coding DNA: TGTGCCAGCAGCTGGCGGGACAGCCGATTGGGCTACACCTTC.

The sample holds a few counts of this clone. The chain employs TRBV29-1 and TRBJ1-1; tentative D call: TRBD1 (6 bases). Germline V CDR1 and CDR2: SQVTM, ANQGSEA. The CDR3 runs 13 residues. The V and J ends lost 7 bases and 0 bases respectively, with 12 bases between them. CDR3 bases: TGCAGCGCCCGACAGGTGATGAACACTGAAGCTTTCTTT. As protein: CSARQVMNTEAFF.

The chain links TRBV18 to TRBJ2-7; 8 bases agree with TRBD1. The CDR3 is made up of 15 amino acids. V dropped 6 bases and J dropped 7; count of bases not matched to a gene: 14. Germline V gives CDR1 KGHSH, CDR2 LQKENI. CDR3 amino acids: CASSTTTGAGSEQYF. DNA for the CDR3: TGTGCCAGCTCGACGACGACAGGGGCCGGCTCTGAGCAGTACTTC.

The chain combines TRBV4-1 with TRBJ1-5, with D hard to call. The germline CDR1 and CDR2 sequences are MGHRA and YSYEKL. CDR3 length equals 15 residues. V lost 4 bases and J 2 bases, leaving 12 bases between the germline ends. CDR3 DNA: TGCGCCAGCAGCCCAGGTGGGTTCGGCAATCAGCCCCAGCATTTT. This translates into CASSPGGFGNQPQHF.

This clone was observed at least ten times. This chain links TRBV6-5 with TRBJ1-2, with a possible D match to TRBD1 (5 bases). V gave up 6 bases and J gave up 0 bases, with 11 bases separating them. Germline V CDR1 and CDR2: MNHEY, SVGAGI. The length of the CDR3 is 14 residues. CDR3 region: CASRRRASNYGYTF. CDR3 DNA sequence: TGTGCCAGCAGACGCAGGGCGTCTAACTATGGCTACACCTTC.

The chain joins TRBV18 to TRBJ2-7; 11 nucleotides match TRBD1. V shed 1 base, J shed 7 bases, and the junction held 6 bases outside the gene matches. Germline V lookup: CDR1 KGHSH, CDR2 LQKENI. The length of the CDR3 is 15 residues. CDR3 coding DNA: TGTGCCAGCTCACCACGTGGGACAGGGGGGGAAGAGCAGTACTTC. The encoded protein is CASSPRGTGGEEQYF.

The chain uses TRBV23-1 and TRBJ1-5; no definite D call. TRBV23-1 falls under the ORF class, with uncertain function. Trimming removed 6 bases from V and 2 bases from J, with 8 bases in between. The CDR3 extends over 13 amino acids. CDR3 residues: CASSQEGNQPQHF. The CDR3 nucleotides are TGCGCCAGCAGCCAGGAGGGCAATCAGCCCCAGCATTTT.

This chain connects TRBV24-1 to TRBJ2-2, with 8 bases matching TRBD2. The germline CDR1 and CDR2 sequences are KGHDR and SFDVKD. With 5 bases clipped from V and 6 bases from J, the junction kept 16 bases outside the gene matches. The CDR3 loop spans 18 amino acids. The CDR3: CATSAGGITNRGAGELFF. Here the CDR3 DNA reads TGTGCCACCAGTGCGGGGGGGATAACGAACCGAGGGGCCGGGGAGCTGTTTTTT.

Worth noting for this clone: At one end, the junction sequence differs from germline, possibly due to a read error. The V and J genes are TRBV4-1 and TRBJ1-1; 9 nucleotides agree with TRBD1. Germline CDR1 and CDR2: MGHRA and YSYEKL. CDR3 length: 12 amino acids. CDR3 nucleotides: TGCGCCAGCAGCCAAGAAGGACAGGGGAGGGTCTTT. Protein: CASSQEGQGRVF.

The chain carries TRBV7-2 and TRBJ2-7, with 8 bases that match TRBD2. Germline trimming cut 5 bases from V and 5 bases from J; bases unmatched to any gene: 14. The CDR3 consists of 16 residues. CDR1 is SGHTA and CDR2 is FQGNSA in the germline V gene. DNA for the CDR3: TGTGCCAGCAGCATGCCCTCAGGGGCGGGGGGCCACGAGCAGTACTTC. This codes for CASSMPSGAGGHEQYF.

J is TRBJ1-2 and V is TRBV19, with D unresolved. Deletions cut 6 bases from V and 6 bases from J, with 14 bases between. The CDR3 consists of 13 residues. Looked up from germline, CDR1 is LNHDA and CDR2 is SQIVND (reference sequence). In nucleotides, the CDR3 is TGTGCCAGTAGCCCGGGTCCTCCCAATGGCTACACCTTC. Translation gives CASSPGPPNGYTF. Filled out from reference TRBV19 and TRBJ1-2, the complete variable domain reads DGGITQSPKYLFRKEGQNVTLSCEQNLNHDAMYWYRQDPGQGLRLIYYSQIVNDFQKGDIAEGYSVSREKKESFPLTVTSAQKNPTAFYLCASSPGPPNGYTFGSGTRLTVV.

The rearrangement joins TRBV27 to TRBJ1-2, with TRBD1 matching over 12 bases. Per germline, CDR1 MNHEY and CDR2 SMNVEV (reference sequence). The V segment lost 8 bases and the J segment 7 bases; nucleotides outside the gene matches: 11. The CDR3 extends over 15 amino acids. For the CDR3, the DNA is TGTGCCAGCGGCGTCCCGGGACAGGGGGCGGGTGGCTACACCTTC. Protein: CASGVPGQGAGGYTF.

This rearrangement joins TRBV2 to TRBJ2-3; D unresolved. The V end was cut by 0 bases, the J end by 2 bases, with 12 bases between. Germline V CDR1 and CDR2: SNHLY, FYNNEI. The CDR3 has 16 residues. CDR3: CASSEAHPGFTDTQYF. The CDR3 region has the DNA TGTGCCAGCAGTGAAGCCCATCCGGGTTTCACAGATACGCAGTATTTT. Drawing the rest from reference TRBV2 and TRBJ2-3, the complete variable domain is EPEVTQTPSHQVTQMGQEVILRCVPISNHLYFYWYRQILGQKVEFLVSFYNNEISEKSEIFDDQFSVERPDGSNFTLKIRSTKLEDSAMYFCASSEAHPGFTDTQYFGPGTRLTVL.

CDR3 protein: CASSPAGGRETQYF. CDR3 sequence (DNA): TGTGCCAGCTCACCAGCGGGGGGTCGGGAGACCCAGTACTTC. The chain links TRBV18 to TRBJ2-5; 8 bases match TRBD2. The V gene end was trimmed by 2 bases and the J gene end by 5 bases; junction bases not matched to a gene: 4. The CDR3 runs 14 residues. Germline loops: CDR1 KGHSH, CDR2 LQKENI.

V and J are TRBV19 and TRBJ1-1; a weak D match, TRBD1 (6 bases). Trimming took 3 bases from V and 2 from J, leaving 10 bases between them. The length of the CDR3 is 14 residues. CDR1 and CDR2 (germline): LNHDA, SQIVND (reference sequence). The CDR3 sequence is CASSISTGNTEAFF. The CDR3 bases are TGTGCCAGTAGTATTTCGACAGGAAACACTGAAGCTTTCTTT.

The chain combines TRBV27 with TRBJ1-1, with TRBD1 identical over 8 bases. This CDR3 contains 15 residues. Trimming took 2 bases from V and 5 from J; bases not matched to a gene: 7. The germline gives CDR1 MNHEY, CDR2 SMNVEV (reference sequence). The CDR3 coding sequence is TGTGCCAGCAGTTTAAGCTCGGACAGGGTGACTGAAGCTTTCTTT. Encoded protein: CASSLSSDRVTEAFF.

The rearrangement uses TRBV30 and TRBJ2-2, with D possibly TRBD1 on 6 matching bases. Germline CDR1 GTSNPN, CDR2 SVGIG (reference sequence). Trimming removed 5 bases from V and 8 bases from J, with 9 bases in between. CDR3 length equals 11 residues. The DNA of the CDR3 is TGTGCCTGGGACAGGCGAGGGGAGCTGTTTTTT. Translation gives CAWDRRGELFF. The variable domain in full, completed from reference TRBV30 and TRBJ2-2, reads SQTIHQWPATLVQPVGSPLSLECTVEGTSNPNLYWYRQAAGRGLQLLFYSVGIGQISSEVPQNLSASRPQDRQFILSSKKLLLSDSGFYLCAWDRRGELFFGEGSRLTVL.

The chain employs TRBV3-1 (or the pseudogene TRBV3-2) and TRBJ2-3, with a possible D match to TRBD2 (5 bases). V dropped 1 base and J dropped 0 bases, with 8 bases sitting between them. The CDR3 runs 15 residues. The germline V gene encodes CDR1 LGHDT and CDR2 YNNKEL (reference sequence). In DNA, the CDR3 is TGTGCCAGCAGCCAAGGAGCGGTTAGCACAGATACGCAGTATTTT. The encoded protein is CASSQGAVSTDTQYF.

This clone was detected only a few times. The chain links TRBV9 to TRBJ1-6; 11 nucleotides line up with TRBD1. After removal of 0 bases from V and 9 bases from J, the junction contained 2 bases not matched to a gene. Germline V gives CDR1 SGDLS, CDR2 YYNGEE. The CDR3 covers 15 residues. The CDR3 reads CASSVGTGGSSPLHF. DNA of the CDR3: TGTGCCAGCAGCGTAGGGACAGGGGGCTCTTCACCCCTCCACTTT.

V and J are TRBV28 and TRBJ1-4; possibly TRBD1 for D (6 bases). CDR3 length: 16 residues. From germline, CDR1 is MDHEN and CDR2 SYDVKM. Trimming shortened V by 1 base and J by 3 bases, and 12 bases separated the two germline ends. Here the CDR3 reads CASSLLSRGANEKLFF. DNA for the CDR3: TGTGCCAGCAGTTTATTGTCCAGGGGCGCTAATGAAAAACTGTTTTTT.

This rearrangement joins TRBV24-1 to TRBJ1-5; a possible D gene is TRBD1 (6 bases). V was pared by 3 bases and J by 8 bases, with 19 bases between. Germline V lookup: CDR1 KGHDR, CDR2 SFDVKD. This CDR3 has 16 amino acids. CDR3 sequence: CATSDARLGAFEPQHF. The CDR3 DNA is TGTGCCACCAGTGATGCCCGACTGGGGGCGTTTGAGCCCCAGCATTTT.

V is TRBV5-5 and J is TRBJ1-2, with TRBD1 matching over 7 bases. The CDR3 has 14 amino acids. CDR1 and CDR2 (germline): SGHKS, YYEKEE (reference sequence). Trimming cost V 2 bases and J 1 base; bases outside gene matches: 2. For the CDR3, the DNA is TGTGCCAGCAGCTTAGACAGGGTTAACTATGGCTACACCTTC. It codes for CASSLDRVNYGYTF. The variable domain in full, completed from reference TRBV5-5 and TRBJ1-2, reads DAGVTQSPTHLIKTRGQQVTLRCSPISGHKSVSWYQQVLGQGPQFIFQYYEKEERGRGNFPDRFSARQFPNYSSELNVNALLLGDSALYLCASSLDRVNYGYTFGSGTRLTVV.

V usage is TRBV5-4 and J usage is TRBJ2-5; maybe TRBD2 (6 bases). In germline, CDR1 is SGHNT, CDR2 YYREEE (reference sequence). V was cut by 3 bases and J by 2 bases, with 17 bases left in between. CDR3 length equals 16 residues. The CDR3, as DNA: TGTGCCAGCAGCTCGAGACGCGGGACTCAGCAAGAGACCCAGTACTTC. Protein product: CASSSRRGTQQETQYF.